The rows below give T cell receptor beta chains drawn from one sample of a study of blood T cell repertoires in COVID-19. The data were produced by immunoSEQ multiplex PCR, yet TCRdb's version contains in-frame clones alone and is incomplete. The sample includes roughly 230,000 clones, around four fifths of them seen just once. What was sequenced was peripheral blood. These receptors were collected from a man in his forties with active or convalescent COVID-19. CDR3s leave out the opening cysteine and the closing phenylalanine or tryptophan.

v_call	j_call	cdr3_aa
TRBV30	TRBJ1-3	AWSGTVALYNGNTIY
TRBV11-2	TRBJ2-1	ASSLQGVYNEQF
TRBV7-9	TRBJ1-2	ASSTHLTTGDDGYT
TRBV5-8	TRBJ2-5	ASSLRRQETQY
TRBV6-6	TRBJ1-4	ASSYGDRDNEKLF
TRBV6-5	TRBJ2-7	ASSPQGNEQY
TRBV6-2/TRBV6-3	TRBJ2-1	ASSYILGGGEQF
TRBV6-5	TRBJ2-7	ASSLRQGAVGKY
TRBV7-2	TRBJ2-1	ASSPTGLAGLNEQF
TRBV2	TRBJ1-2	ASSVGPYGYT
TRBV7-8	TRBJ1-5	ASSSGTGGASDQPQH
TRBV9	TRBJ2-2	ASSVGSRQPGELF
TRBV30	TRBJ1-1	AWSVSLLKNTEAF
TRBV7-9	TRBJ2-1	ASSPSGGGNEQF
TRBV6-1	TRBJ2-7	ASSEGTGVNEQY
TRBV6-6	TRBJ2-2	ASSYEKLANTGELF
TRBV7-2	TRBJ1-2	ASSLDGQAGYT
TRBV5-1	TRBJ1-1	ASSLAGYTEAF
TRBV19	TRBJ2-7	ASSVPGNEQY
TRBV28	TRBJ1-1	ASSPAGGNTEAF
TRBV7-2	TRBJ2-6	ASSSTIPISGANVLT
TRBV5-1	TRBJ2-5	ASSSDRRETQY
TRBV10-3	TRBJ2-2	ALARATGELF
TRBV27	TRBJ2-7	ASSLSLAGVEQY
TRBV6-8	TRBJ1-2	ASSLDSPLNYGYT
TRBV12-3/TRBV12-4	TRBJ2-7	ASSLADSYEQY
TRBV5-1	TRBJ1-1	ASSAAGGYTEAF
TRBV2	TRBJ1-4	ASSRGISEKLF
TRBV30	TRBJ1-5	AWSPGRGQPQH
TRBV28	TRBJ2-5	ASGLAGETQY
TRBV10-2	TRBJ2-7	ASLGDLSYEQY
TRBV6-5	TRBJ2-7	ASTRATGFKNEQY
TRBV7-2	TRBJ2-1	ASRAGLAGGGYNEQF
TRBV7-9	TRBJ1-1	ASSQQGSNTEAF
TRBV2	TRBJ2-4	ASKNTLAKNIQY